This is a list of T cell receptor beta chains from one sample in a study of PD-1 blockade in classical Hodgkin lymphoma. This table comes from immunoSEQ multiplex PCR, and its TCRdb copy is limited to in-frame clones, with some not included. The sample lists more than 45,000 clones; approximately 73% were seen once. Sequences were derived from peripheral blood mononuclear cells (PBMCs), sampled before the second cycle of nivolumab. These receptors all stem from a human donor with classical Hodgkin lymphoma. Both conserved end residues are part of each CDR3. The order of the fields is D gene, clone size, J gene, V gene, CDR3 protein, CDR3 DNA. A D gene is named only where the DNA matches it firmly. Only some rows state a clone size, as once, few, many or a class for expanded clones.

>.|.|TRBJ2-7|TRBV4-1
CASAFDITYEQYF
TGCGCCAGCGCCTTTGACATTACCTACGAGCAGTACTTC
>TRBD1|.|TRBJ1-2|TRBV28
CASSVQGFAGYTF
TGTGCCAGCAGTGTACAGGGGTTTGCTGGCTACACCTTC
>.|.|TRBJ1-1|TRBV6-6
CASSTFTGNTEAFF
TGTGCCAGCAGTACATTCACAGGGAACACTGAAGCTTTCTTT
>.|.|TRBJ1-5|TRBV6-5
CASTLHAERPQHF
TGTGCCAGCACCCTACACGCCGAGCGGCCCCAGCATTTT
>TRBD1|.|TRBJ2-7|TRBV10-3
CAISERQGAYEQYF
TGTGCCATCAGTGAGCGCCAGGGGGCATACGAGCAGTACTTC
>.|.|TRBJ2-3|TRBV7-9
CASSLEAGMNTQYF
TGTGCCAGCAGCTTAGAGGCAGGGATGAATACGCAGTATTTT
>.|.|TRBJ1-5|TRBV6-5
CASSPQGWQPQHF
TGTGCCAGCAGTCCGCAGGGATGGCAGCCCCAGCATTTT
>TRBD1|few|TRBJ1-1|TRBV30
CAWIRGLTEAFF
TGTGCCTGGATCAGGGGGCTTACTGAAGCTTTCTTT
>TRBD1|.|TRBJ2-7|TRBV7-6
CASSPLGDRSYEQYF
TGTGCCAGCAGCCCCCTGGGGGACAGGAGTTACGAGCAGTACTTC
>.|once|TRBJ2-2|TRBV30
CAWSKGQNTGELFF
TGTGCCTGGAGTAAGGGACAGAACACCGGGGAGCTGTTTTTT
>.|.|TRBJ1-2|TRBV7-9
CASSLLGRRLDYGYTF
TGTGCCAGCAGCCTATTAGGGAGAAGATTGGACTATGGCTACACCTTC
>.|.|TRBJ2-7|TRBV6-5
CASSYSSSYYEQYF
TGTGCCAGCAGTTACTCGAGTTCTTACTACGAGCAGTACTTC
>.|few|TRBJ2-5|TRBV6-5
CASSYGRVGETQYF
TGTGCCAGCAGTTACGGTCGGGTGGGCGAGACCCAGTACTTC
>.|few|TRBJ1-2|TRBV14
CASSQDRVQGYGYTF
TGTGCCAGCAGCCAAGATAGGGTGCAGGGATATGGCTACACCTTC